This T cell receptor beta chain was captured by sequencing in a study of tumor and adjacent non-tumor tissue in lung cancer. No cell sorting was done before RNA was extracted from the tissue. TCRbeta libraries were built with three rounds of nested PCR, modified from ARM-PCR. TCRdb independently ran MiXCR on the multiplex PCR reads; one entry per CDR3 protein. The table includes about 78,000 distinct CDR3 sequences, around 80% detected once. The sequenced sample was lung tumor tissue. The source of this sequence is a woman between 45 and 65 years old with non-small cell lung cancer.

CDR3 DNA sequence: TGTGCCAGCAGTTTAAGTGGCAGCCTGACTGAAGCTTTCTTT. This encodes CASSLSGSLTEAFF. This chain links TRBV28 with TRBJ1-1, with D uncertain. The germline V and J ends were trimmed by 2 bases and 5 bases, with 12 bases remaining between them. The CDR3 covers 14 residues. From germline, CDR1 is MDHEN and CDR2 SYDVKM.